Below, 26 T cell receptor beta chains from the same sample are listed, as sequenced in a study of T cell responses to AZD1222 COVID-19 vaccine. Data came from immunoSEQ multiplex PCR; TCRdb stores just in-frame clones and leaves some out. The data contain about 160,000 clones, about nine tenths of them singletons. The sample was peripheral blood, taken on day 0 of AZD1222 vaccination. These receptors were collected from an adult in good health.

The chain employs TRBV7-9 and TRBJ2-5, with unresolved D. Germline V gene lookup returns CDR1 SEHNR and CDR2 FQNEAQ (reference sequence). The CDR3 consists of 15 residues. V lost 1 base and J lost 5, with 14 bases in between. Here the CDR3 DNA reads TGTGCCAGCAGCTTAGATTTTAGGGTAGGCGAGACCCAGTACTTC. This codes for CASSLDFRVGETQYF.

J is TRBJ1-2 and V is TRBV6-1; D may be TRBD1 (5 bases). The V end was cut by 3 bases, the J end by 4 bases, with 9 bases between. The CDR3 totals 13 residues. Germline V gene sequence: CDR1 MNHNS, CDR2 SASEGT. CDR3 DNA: TGTGCCAGCAGTGACGCGACAGTCTATGGCTACACCTTC. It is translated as CASSDATVYGYTF.

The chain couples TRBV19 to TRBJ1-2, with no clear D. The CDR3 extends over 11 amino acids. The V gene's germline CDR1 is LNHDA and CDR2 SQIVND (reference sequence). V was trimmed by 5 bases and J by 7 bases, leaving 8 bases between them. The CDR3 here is CASSFRAGYTF. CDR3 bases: TGTGCCAGTAGTTTTCGGGCTGGCTACACCTTC.

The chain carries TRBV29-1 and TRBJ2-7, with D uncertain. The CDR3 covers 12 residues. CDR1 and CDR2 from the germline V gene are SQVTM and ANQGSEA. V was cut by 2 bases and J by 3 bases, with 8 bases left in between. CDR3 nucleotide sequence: TGCAGCGTTGAACAGCCTAACTACGAGCAGTACTTC. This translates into CSVEQPNYEQYF.

Here the CDR3 reads CASSLGTSIAQPQHF. CDR3 DNA: TGTGCCAGCAGTTTGGGGACGTCGATTGCACAGCCCCAGCATTTT. The chain carries TRBV28 and TRBJ1-5, with D perhaps matching TRBD1 (5 bases). The V and J ends lost 3 bases and 7 bases respectively, with 16 bases between them. This CDR3 is 15 amino acids long. Germline CDR1 reads MDHEN; CDR2 reads SYDVKM.

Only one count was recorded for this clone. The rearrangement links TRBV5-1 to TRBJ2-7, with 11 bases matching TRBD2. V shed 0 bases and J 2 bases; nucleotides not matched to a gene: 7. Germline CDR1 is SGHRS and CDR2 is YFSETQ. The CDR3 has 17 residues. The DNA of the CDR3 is TGCGCCAGCAGCTTGGGCCCGACTAGCGGGACACCCTACGAGCAGTACTTC. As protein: CASSLGPTSGTPYEQYF.

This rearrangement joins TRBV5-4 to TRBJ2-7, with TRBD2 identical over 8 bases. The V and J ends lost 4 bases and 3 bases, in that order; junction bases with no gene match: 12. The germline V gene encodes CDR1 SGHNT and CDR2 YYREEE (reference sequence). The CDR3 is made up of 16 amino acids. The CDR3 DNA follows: TGTGCCAGCAGCGTACGGGGCGGGAGGATAAACTACGAGCAGTACTTC. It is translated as CASSVRGGRINYEQYF.

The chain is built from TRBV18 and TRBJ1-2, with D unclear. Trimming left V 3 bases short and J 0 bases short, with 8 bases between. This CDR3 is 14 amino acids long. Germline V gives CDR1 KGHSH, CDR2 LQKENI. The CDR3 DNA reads TGTGCCAGCTCACCCAAGCAGGCTAACTATGGCTACACCTTC. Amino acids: CASSPKQANYGYTF.

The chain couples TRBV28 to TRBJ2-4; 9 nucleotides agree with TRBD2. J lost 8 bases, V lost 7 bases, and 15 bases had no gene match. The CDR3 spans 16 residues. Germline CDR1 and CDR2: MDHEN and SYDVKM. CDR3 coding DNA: TGTGCCAGCACCCGAGCGGGGGGATCTGGTAAGGACATTCAGTACTTC. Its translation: CASTRAGGSGKDIQYF.

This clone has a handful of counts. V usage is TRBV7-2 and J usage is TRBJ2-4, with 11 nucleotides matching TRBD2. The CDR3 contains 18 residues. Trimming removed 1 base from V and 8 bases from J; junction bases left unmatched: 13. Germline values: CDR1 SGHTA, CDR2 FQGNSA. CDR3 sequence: CASSLEIAGGRFSDIQYF. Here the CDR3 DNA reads TGTGCCAGCAGCTTAGAGATAGCGGGGGGGCGATTCTCGGACATTCAGTACTTC. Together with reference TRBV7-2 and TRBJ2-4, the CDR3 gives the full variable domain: GAGVSQSPSNKVTEKGKDVELRCDPISGHTALYWYRQSLGQGLEFLIYFQGNSAPDKSGLPSDRFSAERTGGSVSTLTIQRTQQEDSAVYLCASSLEIAGGRFSDIQYFGAGTRLSVL.

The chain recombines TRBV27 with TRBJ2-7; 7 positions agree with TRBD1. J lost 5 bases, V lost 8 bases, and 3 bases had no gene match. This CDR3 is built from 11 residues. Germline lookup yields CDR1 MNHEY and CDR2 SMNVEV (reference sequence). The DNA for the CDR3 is TGTGCCAGCTACAGGGGAGACGAGCAGTACTTC. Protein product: CASYRGDEQYF.

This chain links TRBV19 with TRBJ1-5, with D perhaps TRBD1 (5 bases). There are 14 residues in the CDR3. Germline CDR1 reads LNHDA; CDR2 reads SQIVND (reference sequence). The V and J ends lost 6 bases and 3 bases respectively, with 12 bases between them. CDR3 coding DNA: TGTGCCAGTAGCCTGGGGCGGTTCAATCAGCCCCAGCATTTT. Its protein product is CASSLGRFNQPQHF.

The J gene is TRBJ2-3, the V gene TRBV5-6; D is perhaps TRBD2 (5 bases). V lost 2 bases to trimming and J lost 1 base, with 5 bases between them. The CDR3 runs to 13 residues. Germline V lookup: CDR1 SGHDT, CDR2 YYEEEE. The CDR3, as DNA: TGTGCCAGCAGCTTCGGGGGCACAGATACGCAGTATTTT. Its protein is CASSFGGTDTQYF.

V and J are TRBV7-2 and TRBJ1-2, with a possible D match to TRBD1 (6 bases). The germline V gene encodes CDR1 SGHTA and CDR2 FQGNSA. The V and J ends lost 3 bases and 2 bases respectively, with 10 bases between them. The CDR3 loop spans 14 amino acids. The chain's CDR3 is CASSFQGPNYGYTF. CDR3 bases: TGTGCCAGCAGCTTTCAGGGGCCAAACTATGGCTACACCTTC. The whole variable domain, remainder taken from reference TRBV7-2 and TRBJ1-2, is GAGVSQSPSNKVTEKGKDVELRCDPISGHTALYWYRQSLGQGLEFLIYFQGNSAPDKSGLPSDRFSAERTGGSVSTLTIQRTQQEDSAVYLCASSFQGPNYGYTFGSGTRLTVV.

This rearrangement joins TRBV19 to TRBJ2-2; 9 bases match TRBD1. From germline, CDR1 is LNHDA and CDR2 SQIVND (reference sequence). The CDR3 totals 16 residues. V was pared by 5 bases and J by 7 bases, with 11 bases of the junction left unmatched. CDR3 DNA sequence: TGTGCCAGTAGTCCCCGCCAGGGACAGGGTGGCGGGGAGCTGTTTTTT. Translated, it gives CASSPRQGQGGGELFF.

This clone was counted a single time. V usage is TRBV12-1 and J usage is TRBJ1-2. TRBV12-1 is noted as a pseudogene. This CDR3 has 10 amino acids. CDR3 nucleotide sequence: TGTGCCCCTACTCAGTTTGGCTACACCTTC. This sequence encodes CAPTQFGYTF.

CDR3 bases: TGTGCCAGCTCACTGCGGGGAGGGGTTTCCCAAGAGACCCAGTACTTC. Protein product: CASSLRGGVSQETQYF. The chain combines TRBV18 with TRBJ2-5, with 7 bases identical to TRBD2. CDR3 length: 16 amino acids. V lost 4 bases, J lost 1 base, and 9 bases stayed unmatched. Germline V gene lookup returns CDR1 KGHSH and CDR2 LQKENI.

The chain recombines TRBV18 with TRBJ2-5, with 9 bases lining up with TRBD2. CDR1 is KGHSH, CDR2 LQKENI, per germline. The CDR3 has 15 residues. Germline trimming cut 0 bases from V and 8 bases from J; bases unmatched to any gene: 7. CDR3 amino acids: CASSPPMVAGETQYF. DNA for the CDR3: TGTGCCAGCTCACCACCGATGGTAGCGGGGGAAACCCAGTACTTC.

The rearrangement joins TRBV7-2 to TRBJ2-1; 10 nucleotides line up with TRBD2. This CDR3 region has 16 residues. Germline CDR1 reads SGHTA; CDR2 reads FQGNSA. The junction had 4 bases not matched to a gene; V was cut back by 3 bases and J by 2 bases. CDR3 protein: CASSFRLAGAYNEQFF. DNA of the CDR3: TGTGCCAGCAGCTTTCGACTAGCGGGCGCCTACAATGAGCAGTTCTTC.

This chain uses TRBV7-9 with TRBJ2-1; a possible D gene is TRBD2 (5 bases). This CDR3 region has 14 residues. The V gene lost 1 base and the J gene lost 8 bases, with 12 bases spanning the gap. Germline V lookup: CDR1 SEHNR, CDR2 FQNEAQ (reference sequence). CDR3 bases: TGTGCCAGCAGCTTAGGTGGAGGTTTCGATGAGCAGTTCTTC. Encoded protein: CASSLGGGFDEQFF.

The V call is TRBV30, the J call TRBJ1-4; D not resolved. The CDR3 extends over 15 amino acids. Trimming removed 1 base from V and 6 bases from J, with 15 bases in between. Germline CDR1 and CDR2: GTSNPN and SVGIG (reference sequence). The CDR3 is CAWSGQSTRDEKLFF. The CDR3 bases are TGTGCCTGGAGTGGCCAGAGTACTAGAGATGAAAAACTGTTTTTT.

In DNA form, the CDR3 reads TGTGCCAGCAGTCCTACAAGGAACACTGAAGCTTTCTTT. Its protein product is CASSPTRNTEAFF. This chain joins TRBV21-1 and TRBJ1-1. TRBV21-1 is an annotated pseudogene. CDR3 length: 13 amino acids.

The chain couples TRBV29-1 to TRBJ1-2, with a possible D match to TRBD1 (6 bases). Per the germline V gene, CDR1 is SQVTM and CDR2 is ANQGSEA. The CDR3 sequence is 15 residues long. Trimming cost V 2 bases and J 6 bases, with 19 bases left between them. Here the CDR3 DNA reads TGCAGCGTTGAAAATGACAGGTTCGGTCCAAATGGCTACACCTTC. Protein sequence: CSVENDRFGPNGYTF.

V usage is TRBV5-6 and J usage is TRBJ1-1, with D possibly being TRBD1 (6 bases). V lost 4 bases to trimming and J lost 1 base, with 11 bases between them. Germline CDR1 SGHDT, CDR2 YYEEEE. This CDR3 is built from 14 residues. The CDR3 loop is CASSATGPNTEAFF. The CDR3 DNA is TGTGCCAGCAGCGCGACAGGCCCGAACACTGAAGCTTTCTTT.

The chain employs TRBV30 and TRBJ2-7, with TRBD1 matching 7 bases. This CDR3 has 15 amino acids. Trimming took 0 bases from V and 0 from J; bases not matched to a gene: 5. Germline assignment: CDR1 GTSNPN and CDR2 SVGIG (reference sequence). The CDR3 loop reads CAWSVNRGLSYEQYF. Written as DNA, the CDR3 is TGTGCCTGGAGTGTAAACAGGGGCCTCTCCTACGAGCAGTACTTC.

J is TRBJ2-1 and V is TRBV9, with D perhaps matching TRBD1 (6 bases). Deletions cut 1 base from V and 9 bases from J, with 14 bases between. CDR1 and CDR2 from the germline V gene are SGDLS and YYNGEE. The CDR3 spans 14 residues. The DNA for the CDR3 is TGTGCCAGCAGCGTAAGCGTTCAGGGGAGTGAGCAGTTCTTC. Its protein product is CASSVSVQGSEQFF.